Sequencing of this T cell receptor (beta chain) was carried out in a study of T cell responses to AZD1222 COVID-19 vaccine (TCRdb year 2021). Turning to the overall study: TCR sequencing covered more than 230 trial participants: 200 to 210 given two doses of AZD1222 and about 26 given two doses of MenACWY control vaccine. Trial participants were enrolled by age into subgroups of 18-55, 56-69 and 70-plus years, and approximately 150, 30 and 60 TCR-sequenced participants, respectively, were included in these subgroups. Results and caveats for the whole study, not just this receptor: Vaccine-associated CD4 TCRs spanned the whole spike protein, with dominant responses in regions 160-218 and 743-854. Conclusions about previously exposed vaccinees were limited because only six AZD1222 recipients were SARS-CoV-2 seropositive at baseline. The 56-69-year group was small, and its depth increase did not reach significance, likely because of low power. Reportedly, almost half of the unique spike-specific TCRs recognized epitopes lying outside the regions that are mutated in the B.1.351 and B.1.1.7 variants. After two AZD1222 doses, both the breadth and the depth of spike-specific TCRs were significantly higher than at day 0 and than in MenACWY recipients. Because no day 14 peak-response samples were available, repertoires were characterized only after the peak T cell response. Participants were mostly white British and included more females than males, and it was suggested by the authors that clonal diversity may have been underestimated.

The CDR3 regions of human TCRbeta chains were analyzed by immunosequencing. As for the original processing: Repertoire TCRs were matched against a reference library of SARS-CoV-2-specific TCRs generated with the MIRA antigen-specificity platform. Breadth was defined as the fraction of unique TCRs that were SARS-CoV-2-associated. Depth was defined as the fraction of total T cells that were SARS-CoV-2-associated. Using the MIRA data, every spike-specific TCR was mapped to the spike region that the TCR reacted to and assigned to either a CD4 or a CD8 class. Log10-transformed breadth and depth values were compared by one-way ANOVA with Sidak's multiple comparisons tests. Here the immuneACCESS table is served through TCRdb, limited to in-frame sequences with V and J called. Missing clones are a known gap in these copies; in checked studies unresolved V genes cover under half, and the rest lacks a known reason. V, J and clone size were drawn from that table, and D and trimming were deduced from the DNA. The sample has 130,000 or so clones on record, 80% to 95% of them singletons. Under 2% of the sample belongs to the ten largest clones.

The label giving this sample's time point can be read as: about 28 days (+/-7) after the second vaccine dose. AZD1222 recipients whose second dose came at about 4 weeks and those whose second dose came at about 12 weeks were combined into one group, since spike-specific TCR depth and breadth did not differ between the two schedules. Samples from vaccinated people were obtained from the UK trials COV001 and COV002, which included a single-blind randomized controlled phase 2/3 trial of AZD1222 (ChAdOx1 nCoV-19) in healthy adults. For TCRbeta chain sequencing, PBMC samples from trial participants were taken at day 0 and at day 28 after the second dose. Note on this clone: The antigen it recognizes is unknown. No base-level quality is on record; no much larger clone is a single base apart.

The cysteine opens and the phenylalanine closes a CDR3 of 15 amino acids. Only the CDR3 portion is preserved as DNA: 45 bases, with reading frame beginning at the first base. For CDR1 and CDR2, the germline V gene lists MNHNS and SASEGT. Trimmed from V: 2 bases; trimmed from J: 3 bases; junction bases lacking a gene match: 5. The TCR comes from an adult who received the AZD1222 COVID-19 vaccine. The starting material was peripheral blood, obtained 28 days after the second AZD1222 dose. This chain joins TRBV6-1 to TRBJ1-2; the junction holds 8 bases that match TRBD1. The sequence in DNA is TGTGCCAGCAGTGAACAGGGGGCCCAATACTATGGCTACACCTTC. Translated, it reads CASSEQGAQYYGYTF.